The 30 T cell receptor beta chains listed next were all sequenced from one sample in a study of blood T cells in healthy people across ages (dated by TCRdb to about 2015). Receptor libraries were prepared by 5' RACE. The sequencer listed for this sample is Illumina HiSeq 2500. A second roughly 6 to 11 cycle PCR used a sample-barcoded 5' primer and a J-beta primer mix. The public reads were reprocessed in TCRdb via fastp at Q25 and MiXCR, keeping in-frame beta chains. Rows are combined by CDR3 protein, so each entry shows the most common genes and DNA. The sample has 1.5 million to 2 million distinct CDR3 sequences on record, about 50% of them singletons. The ten top clones hold approximately 2.1% of the sample. Sample: blood. The receptors were sampled from a woman between 35 and 50 years old in good health.

The chain combines TRBV2 with TRBJ1-2; D is ambiguous. The V and J ends lost 4 bases and 1 base respectively, with 10 bases between them. The CDR3 is 14 amino acids. Germline CDR1 reads SNHLY; CDR2 reads FYNNEI. CDR3 amino acids: CASSAGDFNYGYTF. CDR3 DNA sequence: TGTGCCAGCAGTGCTGGAGATTTTAACTATGGCTACACCTTC.

V and J are TRBV7-9 and TRBJ2-6; tentatively, D is TRBD1 or TRBD2 (5 bases each). The CDR3 sequence is 18 residues long. Between the trimmed V and J ends, which lost 3 bases and 7 bases, there was a span of 22 bases. The germline V gene has CDR1 SEHNR and CDR2 FQNEAQ (reference sequence). Here the CDR3 DNA reads TGTGCCAGCAGCTTTCCTGGTGACCGAGGGGCTCGAGCCAACGTCCTGACTTTC. Translating it yields CASSFPGDRGARANVLTF.

The rearrangement uses TRBV20-1 and TRBJ2-1, with D perhaps TRBD1 (5 bases). Germline CDR1 is DFQATT and CDR2 is SNEGSKA (reference sequence). This CDR3 is built from 15 residues. V was shortened by 2 bases and J by 8 bases, with 19 bases between the two germline ends. CDR3 sequence: CSARTGQGLGYEQFF. DNA of the CDR3: TGCAGTGCTAGAACCGGGCAGGGCCTAGGCTATGAGCAGTTCTTC.

CDR3 nucleotide sequence: TGTGCCAGCTACAGGGCGCAAAACTATGGCTACACCTTC. Translation: CASYRAQNYGYTF. The chain joins TRBV6-6 to TRBJ1-2; D perhaps matches TRBD1 (6 bases). The germline CDR1 and CDR2 sequences are MNHNY and SVGAGI (reference sequence). V shed 8 bases and J shed 2 bases, with 12 bases lying between them. The CDR3 sequence is 13 residues long.

The chain carries TRBV6-2 or TRBV6-3 and TRBJ2-3; D remains unclear. CDR3 length: 15 residues. V lost 2 bases and J lost 1, with 10 bases in between. CDR1 MNHEY and CDR2 SVGEGT come from the germline V gene. CDR3: CASSYGPGGTDTQYF. DNA for the CDR3: TGTGCCAGCAGTTACGGGCCGGGTGGCACAGATACGCAGTATTTT.

The rearrangement uses TRBV7-2 and TRBJ1-6; no clear D gene. This CDR3 contains 14 residues. Trimming stripped 1 base from V and 6 bases from J, with 7 bases between. The germline V gene has CDR1 SGHTA and CDR2 FQGNSA. Written as DNA, the CDR3 is TGTGCCAGCAGCTTAGTGGTCCCTAATTCACCCCTCCACTTT. Translation: CASSLVVPNSPLHF. Complete variable domain (other parts from reference TRBV7-2 and TRBJ1-6): GAGVSQSPSNKVTEKGKDVELRCDPISGHTALYWYRQSLGQGLEFLIYFQGNSAPDKSGLPSDRFSAERTGGSVSTLTIQRTQQEDSAVYLCASSLVVPNSPLHFGNGTRLTVT.

This clonotype was observed a few times. This chain uses TRBV9 with TRBJ2-1; 7 positions match TRBD2. The CDR3 extends over 14 amino acids. Germline assignment: CDR1 SGDLS and CDR2 YYNGEE. With 3 bases clipped from V and 4 bases from J, the junction kept 4 bases outside the gene matches. The CDR3 bases are TGTGCCAGCAGCGGAACTAGCGTATACAATGAGCAGTTCTTC. As protein: CASSGTSVYNEQFF.

This clonotype appeared a few times. V and J are TRBV7-2 and TRBJ2-5; 8 nucleotides align to TRBD1. V lost 5 bases to trimming and J lost 2 bases; unmatched junction nucleotides: 7. This CDR3 spans 15 amino acids. The germline gives CDR1 SGHTA, CDR2 FQGNSA. The CDR3 sequence: CASSRTGIVQETQYF. DNA of the CDR3: TGTGCCAGCAGCCGGACAGGGATAGTGCAAGAGACCCAGTACTTC.

The chain recombines TRBV6-1 with TRBJ1-6; D gene uncertain. CDR1 is MNHNS, CDR2 SASEGT, per germline. V lost 5 bases and J 0 bases, leaving 14 bases between the germline ends. There are 17 residues in the CDR3. CDR3 in DNA: TGTGCCAGCAGTAATGCCGGAAGGTCCTCCTATAATTCACCCCTCCACTTT. Residues: CASSNAGRSSYNSPLHF.

This clonotype was detected a few times. The V call is TRBV4-2, the J call TRBJ2-1; D tentatively reads TRBD1 or TRBD2 (6 bases each). V lost 2 bases to trimming and J lost 5 bases, with 19 bases between them. CDR1 is LGHNA, CDR2 YNFKEQ, per germline. This CDR3 contains 17 residues. The CDR3 nucleotides are TGTGCCAGCAGCCAATTTCCCGCCGGGGGCCTGGACAATGAGCAGTTCTTC. It specifies CASSQFPAGGLDNEQFF.

V gene TRBV25-1 combines with J gene TRBJ1-6; D is ambiguous. Trimming stripped 1 base from V and 0 bases from J, with 13 bases between. The CDR3 runs 18 residues. Germline CDR1 is MGHDK and CDR2 is SYGVNS. The CDR3 DNA sequence: TGTGCCAGCAGTGAATGGGATCCGTTTAGCTCCTATAATTCACCCCTCCACTTT. As protein: CASSEWDPFSSYNSPLHF.

This sequence joins TRBV2 and TRBJ2-1, with 7 bases aligning to TRBD2. Germline CDR1 is SNHLY and CDR2 is FYNNEI. The CDR3 runs 16 residues. V was clipped by 7 bases and J by 0 bases; unmatched bases: 9. The CDR3 protein is CASTEGRGYSYNEQFF. CDR3 coding DNA: TGTGCCAGCACCGAGGGGAGGGGCTACTCCTACAATGAGCAGTTCTTC.

Of note for this clonotype: Sequence at one end of the junction differs from germline and may be a read error. This chain links TRBV20-1 with TRBJ2-3, with TRBD2 matching over 8 bases. Per germline, CDR1 DFQATT and CDR2 SNEGSKA (reference sequence). This CDR3 comprises 15 residues. Here the CDR3 DNA reads TGCAGTACTAGAGATCCGGGGGGGTCCACAGATACGCAGTATTTT. This encodes CSTRDPGGSTDTQYF.

The rearrangement joins TRBV4-1 to TRBJ2-1; 7 bases are shared with TRBD1. The end of the DNA is better explained by TRBJ2-7, so the J call may be wrong. The CDR3 has 14 residues. The germline gives CDR1 MGHRA, CDR2 YSYEKL. The CDR3 loop is CASSQGTAAREQYF. DNA for the CDR3: TGCGCCAGCAGCCAGGGGACAGCCGCCCGGGAGCAGTACTTC.

This sequence joins TRBV4-3 and TRBJ1-4, with a tentative D call TRBD1 (6 bases). The germline V gene has CDR1 LGHNA and CDR2 YSLEER. The CDR3 has 15 residues. The V gene lost 0 bases and the J gene lost 7 bases, with 12 bases spanning the gap. The CDR3 sequence: CASSQDEGVSEKLFF. In DNA form, the CDR3 reads TGCGCCAGCAGCCAAGATGAGGGGGTTAGTGAAAAACTGTTTTTT.

The chain has TRBV7-2 and TRBJ1-5; 8 bases agree with TRBD1. Germline V CDR1 and CDR2: SGHTA, FQGNSA. The CDR3 is 15 amino acids. Trimming removed 5 bases from V and 2 bases from J; junction bases left unmatched: 5. CDR3 protein: CASSRRQGRNQPQHF. CDR3 coding DNA: TGTGCCAGCAGCAGACGACAGGGGCGCAATCAGCCCCAGCATTTT.

The chain is built from TRBV7-9 and TRBJ2-3; D may correspond to TRBD1 or TRBD2 (5 bases each). This CDR3 contains 17 residues. Germline CDR1 is SEHNR and CDR2 is FQNEAQ (reference sequence). V lost 2 bases and J 2 bases, leaving 17 bases between the germline ends. This CDR3 is CASSLFDSGPFTDTQYF. The CDR3, as DNA: TGTGCCAGCAGCTTATTTGACTCGGGGCCCTTCACAGATACGCAGTATTTT.

The rearrangement joins TRBV27 to TRBJ2-7; D unresolved. The CDR3 loop spans 13 amino acids. The V end lost 0 bases, the J end lost 7 bases, and 10 bases lay between the germline ends. Germline CDR1 and CDR2: MNHEY and SMNVEV (reference sequence). In DNA, the CDR3 is TGTGCCAGCAGTTTATCGTCGGGTTTTGAGCAGTACTTC. Protein product: CASSLSSGFEQYF.

The chain has TRBV27 and TRBJ1-6; no definite D call. Trimming left V 1 base short and J 5 bases short, with 9 bases between. The CDR3 runs to 15 residues. In germline, CDR1 is MNHEY, CDR2 SMNVEV (reference sequence). The DNA of the CDR3 is TGTGCCAGCAGTTTATGGGGTTACGATAATTCACCCCTCCACTTT. Its protein is CASSLWGYDNSPLHF.

This clonotype was counted only a few times. This sequence joins TRBV12-3 or TRBV12-4 and TRBJ1-2; 12 bases are shared with TRBD1. This CDR3 region has 15 residues. The trim removed 2 bases at V and 7 bases at J, leaving 5 bases unmatched. The CDR3: CASSLRDRGQLGYTF. The CDR3 DNA reads TGTGCCAGCAGTTTACGGGACAGGGGGCAGCTTGGCTACACCTTC.

This clonotype was picked up a small number of times. The chain recombines TRBV24-1 with TRBJ2-5; perhaps D is TRBD1 or TRBD2 (6 bases each). Germline CDR1 reads KGHDR; CDR2 reads SFDVKD. V gave up 2 bases and J gave up 1 base, with 10 bases separating them. The CDR3 is 15 amino acids. This chain's CDR3 is CATSDYGGTQETQYF. The CDR3 DNA follows: TGTGCCACCAGTGATTACGGGGGCACCCAAGAGACCCAGTACTTC.

This clonotype was detected only a few times. The V gene is TRBV4-3, the J gene TRBJ1-4; 7 bases fit TRBD1. Germline V lookup: CDR1 LGHNA, CDR2 YSLEER. With 8 bases clipped from V and 4 bases from J, the junction kept 7 bases outside the gene matches. There are 14 residues in the CDR3. The CDR3 loop is CASARGDSNEKLFF. CDR3 DNA sequence: TGCGCCAGCGCTCGGGGGGACAGTAATGAAAAACTGTTTTTT.

The CDR3 sequence is CASSLQTGQAVETQYF. DNA of the CDR3: TGCGCCAGCAGCTTGCAAACAGGCCAAGCGGTGGAGACCCAGTACTTC. The chain combines TRBV5-1 with TRBJ2-7; perhaps D is TRBD1 or TRBD2 (5 bases each). The DNA end favors TRBJ2-5, so the J call may be wrong. The CDR3 contains 16 residues. Germline V CDR1 and CDR2: SGHRS, YFSETQ.

This clonotype was counted at least ten times. The chain links TRBV12-5 to TRBJ2-5; D ambiguous. Germline CDR1 reads LGHNT; CDR2 reads FRNRAP. The CDR3 spans 12 residues. V gave up 2 bases and J gave up 10 bases, with 11 bases separating them. The CDR3 spells CASGLMDGIQYF. CDR3 nucleotide sequence: TGTGCTAGTGGTTTGATGGACGGCATCCAGTACTTC.

This sequence joins TRBV7-2 and TRBJ2-1; possible D gene TRBD2, 5 bases. V gave up 0 bases and J gave up 8 bases, with 17 bases separating them. This CDR3 is 16 amino acids long. CDR1 is SGHTA and CDR2 is FQGNSA in the germline V gene. CDR3 bases: TGTGCCAGCAGCTTAGCGGCGGCTAAGCGGTCGCATGAGCAGTTCTTC. The encoded protein is CASSLAAAKRSHEQFF.

The chain recombines TRBV3-1 with TRBJ2-7; 8 bases map to TRBD2. Near its end, the DNA agrees better with TRBJ2-5, so the J call may be wrong. CDR3 size: 15 residues. Germline assignment: CDR1 LGHDT and CDR2 YNNKEL (reference sequence). The CDR3 DNA follows: TGTGCCAGCAGCCAACTAGCGGGCATACAAGAGACCCAGTACTTC. Protein sequence: CASSQLAGIQETQYF.

The V call is TRBV5-1, the J call TRBJ2-7; 8 nucleotides line up with TRBD1. The J call may be faulty, since TRBJ2-5 better matches the DNA end. CDR3 size: 13 residues. Germline-derived CDR1 and CDR2 are SGHRS and YFSETQ. CDR3 sequence: CASSQGAFETQYF. CDR3 nucleotide sequence: TGCGCCTCCTCCCAGGGGGCGTTCGAGACCCAGTACTTC.

The chain has TRBV28 and TRBJ2-5; 9 positions match TRBD1. CDR1 MDHEN and CDR2 SYDVKM come from the germline V gene. The CDR3 runs to 15 residues. The V segment lost 6 bases and the J segment 4 bases; nucleotides outside the gene matches: 9. CDR3 in DNA: TGTGCCAGCAGGGTAGGGACAGGGCTTACAGAGACCCAGTACTTC. Translated, it gives CASRVGTGLTETQYF.

The chain links TRBV27 to TRBJ1-2, with TRBD1 matching over 8 bases. J gave up 0 bases and V 6 bases, and 9 bases lay outside the gene matches. This CDR3 is built from 16 residues. Germline-derived CDR1 and CDR2 are MNHEY and SMNVEV (reference sequence). The CDR3 region has the DNA TGTGCCAGCAGCCGGGACAGGAGCTACCCTAACTATGGCTACACCTTC. Residues: CASSRDRSYPNYGYTF.

The chain links TRBV7-9 to TRBJ1-1, with 9 bases fitting TRBD1. Germline values: CDR1 SEHNR, CDR2 FQNEAQ (reference sequence). V dropped 7 bases and J dropped 10; count of bases not matched to a gene: 7. The CDR3 is made up of 12 amino acids. CDR3 sequence reads: CASNRGPGGAFF. CDR3 sequence (DNA): TGTGCCAGCAACAGGGGGCCCGGCGGAGCTTTCTTT.